The 15 T cell receptor beta chains below all came from one sample that was sequenced in a study of T-cell reconstitution after alpha-beta-depleted transplantation in children. TCRbeta library preparation incorporated unique molecular identifiers. TCRdb called the PCR reads again in MiXCR, with one record for every CDR3 protein. The sample yields hundreds of thousands of distinct CDR3 sequences, approximately 15% seen once. Sequences were derived from PBMCs from the stem cell graft donor, sampled from the stem cell graft. These receptors originate from a human donor who donated a stem cell graft to a child with acute myeloid leukemia.

This clonotype was detected a few times. This rearrangement joins TRBV27 to TRBJ1-2; D ambiguous. Germline values: CDR1 MNHEY, CDR2 SMNVEV (reference sequence). CDR3 length: 15 amino acids. V gave up 3 bases and J gave up 4 bases, with 15 bases separating them. This chain's CDR3 is CASSFNGRWGYGYTF. The CDR3 DNA reads as TGTGCCAGCAGTTTTAACGGCAGGTGGGGCTATGGCTACACCTTC.

CDR3 residues: CASSLARLTEAFF. In DNA, the CDR3 is TGTGCCAGCAGCTTAGCCAGGCTTACTGAAGCTTTCTTT. The chain combines TRBV7-2 with TRBJ1-1; D is uncertain. V lost 0 bases and J 5 bases, leaving 7 bases between the germline ends. Germline V lookup: CDR1 SGHTA, CDR2 FQGNSA. CDR3 size: 13 residues.

The chain joins TRBV3-1 to TRBJ1-2; 9 bases fit TRBD1. The germline V gene encodes CDR1 LGHDT and CDR2 YNNKEL (reference sequence). The CDR3 runs to 17 residues. V was pared by 4 bases and J by 0 bases, with 9 bases of the junction left unmatched. The CDR3: CASSPGQGHLPNYGYTF. CDR3 DNA sequence: TGTGCCAGCAGCCCAGGACAGGGGCATCTACCTAACTATGGCTACACCTTC.

The rearrangement links TRBV20-1 to TRBJ2-7; 14 bases align to TRBD2. After removal of 3 bases from V and 6 bases from J, the junction contained 4 bases not matched to a gene. This CDR3 comprises 14 residues. CDR1 is DFQATT and CDR2 is SNEGSKA in the germline V gene (reference sequence). This chain's CDR3 is CSASGTSGGLEQYV. CDR3 DNA sequence: TGCAGTGCTAGCGGGACTAGCGGGGGCCTCGAGCAGTACGTC.

The chain carries TRBV6-1 and TRBJ2-7; D is perhaps TRBD2 (5 bases). This CDR3 spans 18 amino acids. The V end lost 9 bases, the J end lost 2 bases, and 29 bases lay between the germline ends. Germline CDR1 MNHNS, CDR2 SASEGT. This CDR3 reads CASRDGQHNGRVTYEQYV. DNA for the CDR3: TGTGCCAGTCGTGATGGCCAACATAACGGGCGGGTCACCTACGAGCAGTACGTC.

This clonotype came up many times. The V call is TRBV20-1, the J call TRBJ2-3; 9 nucleotides align to TRBD1. The trim removed 6 bases at V and 2 bases at J, leaving 6 bases unmatched. CDR1 DFQATT and CDR2 SNEGSKA come from the germline V gene (reference sequence). The CDR3 is 14 residues long. CDR3 in DNA: TGCAGTGCCCGACGGACAGGGGCCACAGATACGCAGTATTTT. This gives the protein CSARRTGATDTQYF.

This clonotype was seen at least ten times. J is TRBJ2-7 and V is TRBV20-1; 10 bases align to TRBD2. This CDR3 has 16 amino acids. V trimming: 3 bases; J trimming: 4 bases; junction bases outside the gene matches: 12. Germline values: CDR1 DFQATT, CDR2 SNEGSKA (reference sequence). The CDR3 DNA is TGCAGTGCTAGGGGCACTAGCGGGGCGGAGGTTTACGAGCAGTACGTC. Protein product: CSARGTSGAEVYEQYV.

This clonotype was detected ten times or more. The rearrangement uses TRBV6-1 and TRBJ2-3; TRBD2 matches 8 bases. From germline, CDR1 is MNHNS and CDR2 SASEGT. This CDR3 contains 16 residues. V trimming: 4 bases; J trimming: 0 bases; junction bases outside the gene matches: 6. As DNA, the CDR3 is TGTGCCAGCAGTGCGACGGGGGGGACAAGCACAGATACGCAGTATTTT. Residues: CASSATGGTSTDTQYF.

The chain joins TRBV28 to TRBJ2-7; TRBD1 aligns across 8 bases. Trimming removed 4 bases from V and 3 bases from J; junction bases left unmatched: 5. Germline-derived CDR1 and CDR2 are MDHEN and SYDVKM. This CDR3 contains 14 residues. As DNA, the CDR3 is TGTGCCAGCAGTTCCACCGGGACAGGCTACGAGCAGTACGTC. It is translated as CASSSTGTGYEQYV.

This clonotype was seen a handful of times. The V call is TRBV7-9, the J call TRBJ1-5; possibly TRBD1 for D (6 bases). CDR3 length equals 16 residues. Germline CDR1 SEHNR, CDR2 FQNEAQ (reference sequence). Trimming cost V 4 bases and J 3 bases, with 16 bases left between them. CDR3 loop: CASSSSLGGNNQPQHF. CDR3 sequence (DNA): TGTGCCAGCAGCTCATCCCTAGGGGGTAACAATCAGCCCCAGCATTTT.

The CDR3 bases are TGCAGCTCTAGAAAACAGGGGTGGACAGATACGCAGTATTTT. Translated: CSSRKQGWTDTQYF. The J gene is TRBJ2-3, the V gene TRBV29-1, with 7 nucleotides matching TRBD1. CDR1 and CDR2 (germline): SQVTM, ANQGSEA. The V segment lost 8 bases and the J segment 3 bases; nucleotides outside the gene matches: 11. The CDR3 extends over 14 amino acids.

This clonotype was observed a handful of times. The genes are TRBV5-6 and TRBJ2-3; TRBD2 agrees at 9 bases. CDR1 is SGHDT and CDR2 is YYEEEE in the germline V gene. The trim removed 2 bases at V and 0 bases at J, leaving 7 bases unmatched. The CDR3 consists of 17 residues. CDR3 residues: CASSLPKTSGSTDTQYF. DNA for the CDR3: TGTGCCAGCAGCTTACCTAAAACTAGCGGGAGCACAGATACGCAGTATTTT.

The chain combines TRBV15 with TRBJ1-6, with TRBD1 matching over 7 bases. The CDR3 extends over 14 amino acids. V trimming: 0 bases; J trimming: 10 bases; junction bases outside the gene matches: 3. Germline CDR1 is LNHNV and CDR2 is YYDKDF (reference sequence). CDR3 protein: CATSREQGWSPLHF. The CDR3 nucleotides read TGTGCCACCAGCAGAGAACAGGGGTGGTCACCCCTCCACTTT.

The chain joins TRBV7-2 to TRBJ2-4; the D gene is possibly TRBD1 (6 bases). With 3 bases removed from V and 9 bases from J, the gap between germline ends came to 12 bases. This CDR3 contains 13 residues. Germline lookup yields CDR1 SGHTA and CDR2 FQGNSA. DNA for the CDR3: TGTGCCAGCAGCTTTGGGGGCGAGGGCATTCAGTACTTC. Protein product: CASSFGGEGIQYF.

This clonotype was counted at least ten times. The V and J genes are TRBV20-1 and TRBJ2-1, with 8 nucleotides matching TRBD2. This CDR3 is 11 amino acids long. The J segment lost 13 bases and the V segment lost 6 bases, leaving 8 bases of the junction unmatched. Per the germline V gene, CDR1 is DFQATT and CDR2 is SNEGSKA (reference sequence). This chain's CDR3 is CSAPQGTSQFF. Here the CDR3 DNA reads TGCAGTGCCCCTCAAGGGACTAGTCAGTTCTTC.